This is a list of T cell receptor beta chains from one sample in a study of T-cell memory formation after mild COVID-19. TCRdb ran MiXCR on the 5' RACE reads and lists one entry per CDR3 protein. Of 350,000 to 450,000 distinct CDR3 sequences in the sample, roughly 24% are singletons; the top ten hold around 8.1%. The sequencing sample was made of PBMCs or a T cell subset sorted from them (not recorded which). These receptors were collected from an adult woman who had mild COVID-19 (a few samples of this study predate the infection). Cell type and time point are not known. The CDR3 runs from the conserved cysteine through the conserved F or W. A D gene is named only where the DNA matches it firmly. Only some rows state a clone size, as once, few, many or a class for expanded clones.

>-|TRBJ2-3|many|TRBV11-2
TGTGCCAGCAGCGTCACAAGCACAGATACGCAGTATTTT
CASSVTSTDTQYF
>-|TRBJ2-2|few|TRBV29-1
TGCAGCGTTGATGGAGGTCCCGGGGAGCTGTTTTTT
CSVDGGPGELFF
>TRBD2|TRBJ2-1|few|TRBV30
TGTGCCTGGAGCCCGGGACTAGCGTTGGATGAGCAGTTCTTC
CAWSPGLALDEQFF
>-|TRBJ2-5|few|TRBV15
TGTGCCACCAGCAGAGATTGGTCCCAGGAGACCCAGTACTTC
CATSRDWSQETQYF
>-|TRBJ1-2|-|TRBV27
TGTGCCAGCAGTACCCAGCTGGGAGCTAACTATGGCTACACCTTC
CASSTQLGANYGYTF
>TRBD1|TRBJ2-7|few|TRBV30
TGTGCCTGGAGTGGTGAGACAGGGAAATCCTACGAGCAGTACTTC
CAWSGETGKSYEQYF
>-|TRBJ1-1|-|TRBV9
TGTGCCAGCAGCGTAGGCGCAGGGAACACTGAAGCTTTCTTT
CASSVGAGNTEAFF
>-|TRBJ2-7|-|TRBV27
TGTGCCAGCAGTTTATCGGTGGGCTACGAGCAGTACTTC
CASSLSVGYEQYF
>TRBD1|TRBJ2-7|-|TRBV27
TGTGCCAGCAGACCCGGGACAGGGGGCTACGAGCAGTACTTC
CASRPGTGGYEQYF
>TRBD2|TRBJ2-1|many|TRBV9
TGTGCCAGCAGCTTGGGACTACTGCACAATGAGCAGTTCTTC
CASSLGLLHNEQFF
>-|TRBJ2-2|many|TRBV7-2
TGTGCCAGCAGCCTAGTAGGGAACACCGGGGAGCTGTTTTTT
CASSLVGNTGELFF